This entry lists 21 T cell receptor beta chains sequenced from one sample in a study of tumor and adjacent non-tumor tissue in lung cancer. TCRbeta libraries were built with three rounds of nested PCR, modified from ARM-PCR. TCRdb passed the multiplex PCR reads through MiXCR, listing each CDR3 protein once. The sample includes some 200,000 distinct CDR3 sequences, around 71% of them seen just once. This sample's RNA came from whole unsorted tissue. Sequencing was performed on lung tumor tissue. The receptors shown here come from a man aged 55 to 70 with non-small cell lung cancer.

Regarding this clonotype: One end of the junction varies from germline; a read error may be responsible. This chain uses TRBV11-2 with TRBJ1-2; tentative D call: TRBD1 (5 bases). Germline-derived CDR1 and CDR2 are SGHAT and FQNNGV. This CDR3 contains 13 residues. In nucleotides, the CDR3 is TGTGCCAGCAGCTTAGGATTGGGGGGTGGCTACACTTTC. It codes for CASSLGLGGGYTF. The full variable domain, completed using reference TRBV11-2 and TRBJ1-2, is EAGVAQSPRYKIIEKRQSVAFWCNPISGHATLYWYQQILGQGPKLLIQFQNNGVVDDSQLPKDRFSAERLKGVDSTLKIQPAKLEDSAVYLCASSLGLGGGYTFGSGTRLTVV.

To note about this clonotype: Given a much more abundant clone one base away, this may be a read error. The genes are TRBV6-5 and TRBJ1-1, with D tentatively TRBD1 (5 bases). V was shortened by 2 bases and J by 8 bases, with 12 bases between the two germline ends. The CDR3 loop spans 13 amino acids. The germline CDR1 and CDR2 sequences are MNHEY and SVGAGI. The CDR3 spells CASSYGARGEAFF. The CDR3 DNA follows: TGTGCCAGCAGTTACGGGGCACGGGGAGAAGCTTTCTTT.

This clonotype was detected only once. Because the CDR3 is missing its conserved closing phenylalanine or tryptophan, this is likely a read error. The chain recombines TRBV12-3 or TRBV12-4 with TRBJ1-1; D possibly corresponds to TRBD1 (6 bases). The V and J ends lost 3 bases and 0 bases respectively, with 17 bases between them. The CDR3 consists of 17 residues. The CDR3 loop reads CASSFVRLTGLNTEAFI. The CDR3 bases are TGTGCCAGCAGTTTTGTTCGGTTGACAGGTCTGAACACTGAAGCTTTCATT.

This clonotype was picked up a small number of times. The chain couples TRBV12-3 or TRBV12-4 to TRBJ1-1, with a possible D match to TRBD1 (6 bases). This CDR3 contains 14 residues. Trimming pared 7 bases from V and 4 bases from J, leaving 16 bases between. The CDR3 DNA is TGTGCCAGCAACTACCCCGTGGGGGCCACTGAAGCTTTCTTT. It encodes CASNYPVGATEAFF.

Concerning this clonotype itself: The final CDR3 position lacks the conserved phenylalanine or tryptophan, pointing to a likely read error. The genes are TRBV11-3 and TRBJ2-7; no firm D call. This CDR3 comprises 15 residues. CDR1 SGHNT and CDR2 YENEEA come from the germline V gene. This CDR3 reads CDSRPDGGSSYEQYI. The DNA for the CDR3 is TGTGACAGCAGGCCTGACGGCGGAAGCTCCTACGAGCAGTACATC.

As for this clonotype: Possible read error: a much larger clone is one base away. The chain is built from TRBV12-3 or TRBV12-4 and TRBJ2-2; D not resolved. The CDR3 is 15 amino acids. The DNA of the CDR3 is TGTGCCGGCAGTCCCCCCACTGCGGACACCGGGGAGCTGTTTTTT. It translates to CAGSPPTADTGELFF.

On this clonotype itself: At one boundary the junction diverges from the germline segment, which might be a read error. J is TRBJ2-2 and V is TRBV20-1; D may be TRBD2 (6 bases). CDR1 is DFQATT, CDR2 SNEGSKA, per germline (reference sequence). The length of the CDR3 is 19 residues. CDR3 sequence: CSPYHPGSSRRAVSGELSF. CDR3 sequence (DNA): TGCAGTCCTTATCACCCCGGGTCTAGCAGGAGGGCCGTGTCCGGGGAGCTGTCTTTT.

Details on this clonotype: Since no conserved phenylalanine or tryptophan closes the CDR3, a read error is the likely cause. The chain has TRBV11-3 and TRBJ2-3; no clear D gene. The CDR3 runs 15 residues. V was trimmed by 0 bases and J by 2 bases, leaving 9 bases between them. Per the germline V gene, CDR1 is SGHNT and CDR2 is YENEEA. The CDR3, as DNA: TGTGCCAGCAGCTTAGATCCCTTGGTCACAGATACGCAGTATTAT. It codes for CASSLDPLVTDTQYY.

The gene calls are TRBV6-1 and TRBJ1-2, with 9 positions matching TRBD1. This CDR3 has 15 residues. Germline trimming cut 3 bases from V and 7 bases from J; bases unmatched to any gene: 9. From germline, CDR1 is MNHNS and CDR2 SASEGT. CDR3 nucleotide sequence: TGTGCCAGCAGTGAGACACAGGGGGCGATCCGTGGCTACACCTTC. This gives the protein CASSETQGAIRGYTF.

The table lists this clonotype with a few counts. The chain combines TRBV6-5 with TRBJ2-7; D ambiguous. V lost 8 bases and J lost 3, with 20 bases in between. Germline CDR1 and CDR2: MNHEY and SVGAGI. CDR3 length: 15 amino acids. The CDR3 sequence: CASGNGVVTRYEQYF. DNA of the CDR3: TGTGCCAGCGGTAATGGGGTGGTCACTCGCTACGAGCAGTACTTC.

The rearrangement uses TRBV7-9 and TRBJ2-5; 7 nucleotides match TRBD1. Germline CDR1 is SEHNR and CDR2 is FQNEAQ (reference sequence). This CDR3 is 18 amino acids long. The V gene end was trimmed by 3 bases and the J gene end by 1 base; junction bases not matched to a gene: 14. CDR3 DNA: TGTGCCAGCAGCTTCTCATCTGGGACAGTGAGATTCCAAGAGACCCAGTACTTC. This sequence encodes CASSFSSGTVRFQETQYF.

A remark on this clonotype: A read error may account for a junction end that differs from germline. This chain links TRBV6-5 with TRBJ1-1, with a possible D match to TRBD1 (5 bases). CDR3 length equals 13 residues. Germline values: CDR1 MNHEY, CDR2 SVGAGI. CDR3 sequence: CANSRTRIPETVF. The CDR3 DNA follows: TGTGCCAACAGCCGGACACGGATCCCTGAAACTGTCTTT.

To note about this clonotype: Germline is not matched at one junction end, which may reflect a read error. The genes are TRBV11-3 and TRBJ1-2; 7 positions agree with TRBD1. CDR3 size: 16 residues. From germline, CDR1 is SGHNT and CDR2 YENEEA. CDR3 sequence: CANSLDGRGGIYGYTF. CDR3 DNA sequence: TGTGCCAACAGCTTAGATGGACGAGGGGGCATCTATGGCTACACCTTC.

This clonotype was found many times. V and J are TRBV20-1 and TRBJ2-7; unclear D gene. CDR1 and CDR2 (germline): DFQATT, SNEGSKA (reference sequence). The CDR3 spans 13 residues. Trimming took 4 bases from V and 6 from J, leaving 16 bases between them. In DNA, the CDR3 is TGCAGTGCTATGGGGATGGCTATAGGCGAGCAGTACTTC. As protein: CSAMGMAIGEQYF.

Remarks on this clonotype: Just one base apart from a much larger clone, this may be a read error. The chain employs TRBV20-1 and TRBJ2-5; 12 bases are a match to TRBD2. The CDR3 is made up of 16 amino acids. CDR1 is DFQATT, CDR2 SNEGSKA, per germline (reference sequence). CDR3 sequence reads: CSARDLAGGEVEIQYF. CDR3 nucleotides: TGCAGTGCTAGAGATCTAGCGGGAGGGGAAGTAGAGATCCAGTACTTC.

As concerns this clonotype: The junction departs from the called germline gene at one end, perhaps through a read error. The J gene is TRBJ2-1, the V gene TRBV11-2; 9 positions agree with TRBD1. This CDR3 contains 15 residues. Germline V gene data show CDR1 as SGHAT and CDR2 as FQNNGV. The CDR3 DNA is TGTGACAGTACCCTGGACAGGGGAGAGTACAGTGAGCAGTTCTTC. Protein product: CDSTLDRGEYSEQFF.

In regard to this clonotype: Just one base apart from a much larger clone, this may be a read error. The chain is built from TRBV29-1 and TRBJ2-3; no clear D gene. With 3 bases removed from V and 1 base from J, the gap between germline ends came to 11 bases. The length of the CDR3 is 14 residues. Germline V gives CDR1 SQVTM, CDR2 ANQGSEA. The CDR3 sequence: CSVDVGTRTDTQYF. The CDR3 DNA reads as TGCAGCGTTGACGTGGGAACCCGCACAGATACGCAGTATTTT.

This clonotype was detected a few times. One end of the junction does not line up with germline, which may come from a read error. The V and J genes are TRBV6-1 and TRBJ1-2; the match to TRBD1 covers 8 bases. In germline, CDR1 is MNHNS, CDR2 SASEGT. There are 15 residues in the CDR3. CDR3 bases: TGTGCCAGCAGTGAAGCAGCGACAGGGGATGGGGGCTACGCCTTC. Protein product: CASSEAATGDGGYAF.

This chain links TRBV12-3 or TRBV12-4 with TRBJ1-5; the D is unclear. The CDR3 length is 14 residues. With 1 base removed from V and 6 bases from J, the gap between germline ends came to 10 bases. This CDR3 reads CASSLVGIGQPQHF. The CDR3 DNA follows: TGTGCCAGCAGTTTAGTCGGGATCGGTCAGCCCCAGCATTTT.

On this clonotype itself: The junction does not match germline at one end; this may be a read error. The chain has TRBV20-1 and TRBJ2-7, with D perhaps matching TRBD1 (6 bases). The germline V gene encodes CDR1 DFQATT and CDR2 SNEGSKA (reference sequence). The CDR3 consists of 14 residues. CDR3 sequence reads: CSASMGHNSYEQYF. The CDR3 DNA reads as TGCAGTGCTAGTATGGGACACAACTCCTACGAGCAATACTTC.

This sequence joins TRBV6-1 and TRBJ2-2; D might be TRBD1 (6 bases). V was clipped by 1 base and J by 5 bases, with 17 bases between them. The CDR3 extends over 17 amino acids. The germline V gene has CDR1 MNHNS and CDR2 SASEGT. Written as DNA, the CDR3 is TGTGCCAGCAGTGAAGGGATAGGGGGATCCCATACCGGGGAGCTGTTTTTT. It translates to CASSEGIGGSHTGELFF.